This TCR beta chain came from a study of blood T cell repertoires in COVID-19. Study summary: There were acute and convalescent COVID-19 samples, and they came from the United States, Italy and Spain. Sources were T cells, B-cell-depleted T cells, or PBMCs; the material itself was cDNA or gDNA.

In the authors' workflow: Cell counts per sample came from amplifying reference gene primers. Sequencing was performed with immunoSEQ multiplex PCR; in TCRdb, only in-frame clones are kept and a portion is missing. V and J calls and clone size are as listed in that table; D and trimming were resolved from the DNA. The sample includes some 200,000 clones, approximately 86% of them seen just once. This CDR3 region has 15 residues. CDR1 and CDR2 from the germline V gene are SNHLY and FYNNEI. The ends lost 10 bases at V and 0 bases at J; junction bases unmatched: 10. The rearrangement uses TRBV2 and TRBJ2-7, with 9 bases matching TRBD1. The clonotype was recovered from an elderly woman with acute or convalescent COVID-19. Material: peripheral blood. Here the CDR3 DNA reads TGTGCCACCGATCCCGGGACAGGGAACTCCTACGAGCAGTACTTC. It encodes CATDPGTGNSYEQYF.